These 23 T cell receptor beta chains share one sample of origin, sequenced in a study of T-cell reconstitution after alpha-beta-depleted transplantation in children. Unique molecular identifiers were built into the TCRbeta library. TCRdb re-derived calls from the PCR reads in MiXCR, one entry per CDR3 protein. The table has about 350,000 distinct CDR3 sequences, roughly 17% seen once. The sample was PBMCs, mostly from graft donor cells, taken 360 days after TCRalphabeta/CD19-depleted stem cell transplant. Receptors were obtained from a male patient between 2 and 15 years old who had a stem cell transplant for acute lymphoblastic leukemia, so the T cells may come from the graft donor.

This rearrangement joins TRBV5-6 to TRBJ2-1; 10 nucleotides match TRBD1. Germline V lookup: CDR1 SGHDT, CDR2 YYEEEE. The trim removed 4 bases at V and 2 bases at J, leaving 9 bases unmatched. The CDR3 runs to 17 residues. The CDR3 is CASSRVWGQGPYNEQFF. The CDR3 nucleotides are TGTGCCAGCAGCCGCGTATGGGGACAGGGGCCCTACAATGAGCAGTTCTTC. The full variable domain, in which reference TRBV5-6 and TRBJ2-1 provide the parts outside the CDR3, is DAGVTQSPTHLIKTRGQQVTLRCSPKSGHDTVSWYQQALGQGPQFIFQYYEEEERQRGNFPDRFSGHQFPNYSSELNVNALLLGDSALYLCASSRVWGQGPYNEQFFGPGTRLTVL.

This clonotype has ten or more counts. The rearrangement joins TRBV14 to TRBJ2-6, with D maybe TRBD1 (5 bases). The length of the CDR3 is 17 residues. V shed 4 bases and J shed 0 bases, with 13 bases lying between them. CDR1 SGHDN and CDR2 FVKESK come from the germline V gene. The CDR3 bases are TGTGCCAGCAGCCGAAATACAGGCTTCTCTGGGGCCAACGTCCTGACTTTC. This sequence encodes CASSRNTGFSGANVLTF. The full variable domain, completed using reference TRBV14 and TRBJ2-6, is EAGVTQFPSHSVIEKGQTVTLRCDPISGHDNLYWYRRVMGKEIKFLLHFVKESKQDESGMPNNRFLAERTGGTYSTLKVQPAELEDSGVYFCASSRNTGFSGANVLTFGAGSRLTVL.

This clonotype was seen many times. The V gene is TRBV10-3, the J gene TRBJ2-3; TRBD1 or TRBD2 may be the D gene (5 bases each). From germline, CDR1 is ENHRY and CDR2 SYGVKD. With 10 bases removed from V and 6 bases from J, the gap between germline ends came to 8 bases. The CDR3 totals 10 residues. The CDR3 reads CATWGDTQYF. The CDR3 DNA is TGTGCCACTTGGGGGGATACGCAGTATTTT.

The sample holds a few counts of this clonotype. The chain carries TRBV27 and TRBJ2-4, with TRBD1 matching over 9 bases. CDR1 is MNHEY, CDR2 SMNVEV, per germline (reference sequence). The trim removed 6 bases at V and 4 bases at J, leaving 4 bases unmatched. CDR3 length: 14 residues. CDR3: CASRQTGGKNIQYF. Here the CDR3 DNA reads TGTGCCAGCAGGCAGACAGGGGGGAAAAACATTCAGTACTTC.

This clonotype was detected ten times or more. The chain has TRBV28 and TRBJ2-3; D gene uncertain. CDR3 length equals 16 residues. Per the germline V gene, CDR1 is MDHEN and CDR2 is SYDVKM. Trimming pared 4 bases from V and 2 bases from J, leaving 16 bases between. The chain's CDR3 is CASSSYVLEFTDTQYF. The CDR3 bases are TGTGCCAGCAGTTCCTATGTTCTAGAATTCACAGATACGCAGTATTTT.

The J gene is TRBJ2-2, the V gene TRBV11-2; D gene uncertain. V was trimmed by 2 bases and J by 1 base, leaving 2 bases between them. CDR1 is SGHAT, CDR2 FQNNGV, per germline. This CDR3 contains 13 residues. CDR3 protein: CASSLWNTGELFF. Here the CDR3 DNA reads TGTGCCAGCAGCTTATGGAACACCGGGGAGCTGTTTTTT.

The chain is built from TRBV24-1 and TRBJ2-1; D gene ambiguous. Deletions cut 9 bases from V and 7 bases from J, with 9 bases between. Germline V gene lookup returns CDR1 KGHDR and CDR2 SFDVKD. This CDR3 is built from 11 residues. The CDR3 protein is CATGGWNEQFF. The CDR3, as DNA: TGTGCCACCGGTGGATGGAATGAGCAGTTCTTC.

This clonotype was seen more than once but under ten times. This chain joins TRBV7-3 and TRBJ2-3, with D perhaps TRBD1 (6 bases). V dropped 4 bases and J dropped 1 base, with 6 bases sitting between them. The germline CDR1 and CDR2 sequences are SGHTA and FQGTGA. This CDR3 is 13 amino acids long. This CDR3 reads CASSWTGTDTQYF. The DNA of the CDR3 is TGTGCCAGCAGCTGGACAGGCACAGATACGCAGTATTTT.

This clonotype was found a few times. This chain uses TRBV20-1 with TRBJ2-3, with D perhaps given as TRBD1 or TRBD2 (5 bases each). V lost 0 bases and J 2 bases, leaving 18 bases between the germline ends. The CDR3 totals 17 residues. CDR1 is DFQATT, CDR2 SNEGSKA, per germline (reference sequence). CDR3 nucleotides: TGCAGTGCTAGAGATAGTGGGGACCAGCGGTTCACAGATACGCAGTATTTT. Translating gives CSARDSGDQRFTDTQYF.

This clonotype came up a few times. V gene TRBV15 combines with J gene TRBJ2-2, with no clear D. The CDR3 is 14 amino acids. Germline lookup yields CDR1 LNHNV and CDR2 YYDKDF (reference sequence). Trimming left V 2 bases short and J 6 bases short, with 10 bases between. The CDR3 reads CATSRYSVAGELFF. The CDR3 DNA reads as TGTGCCACCAGCAGATATAGTGTGGCCGGGGAGCTGTTTTTT.

This clonotype appeared a few times. This sequence joins TRBV15 and TRBJ2-1; 8 bases are a match to TRBD2. Trimming took 5 bases from V and 5 from J; bases not matched to a gene: 8. The germline V gene has CDR1 LNHNV and CDR2 YYDKDF (reference sequence). This CDR3 is 15 amino acids long. The CDR3 protein is CATSVPGTRDNEQFF. The CDR3 DNA follows: TGTGCCACCAGCGTCCCCGGGACTAGAGACAATGAGCAGTTCTTC. The full variable domain, rest sourced from reference TRBV15 and TRBJ2-1, is DAMVIQNPRYQVTQFGKPVTLSCSQTLNHNVMYWYQQKSSQAPKLLFHYYDKDFNNEADTPDNFQSRRPNTSFCFLDIRSPGLGDTAMYLCATSVPGTRDNEQFFGPGTRLTVL.

This clonotype was observed a few times. This chain links TRBV20-1 with TRBJ2-7, with a weak D call TRBD2 (6 bases). Trimming pared 0 bases from V and 0 bases from J, leaving 12 bases between. The germline gives CDR1 DFQATT, CDR2 SNEGSKA (reference sequence). This CDR3 contains 15 residues. This CDR3 is CSAREGGTVSYEQYF. The CDR3, as DNA: TGCAGTGCTAGAGAGGGGGGTACCGTCTCCTACGAGCAGTACTTC.

This clonotype was detected a few times. The chain couples TRBV28 to TRBJ2-7, with D unclear. The germline CDR1 and CDR2 sequences are MDHEN and SYDVKM. V lost 3 bases, J lost 5 bases, and 11 bases lay in between. The CDR3 runs 13 residues. The DNA of the CDR3 is TGTGCCAGCAGTTTCCCTATGAACCACGAGCAGTACTTC. Protein: CASSFPMNHEQYF.

V is TRBV28 and J is TRBJ2-5; the D gene is possibly TRBD2 (6 bases). CDR1 MDHEN and CDR2 SYDVKM come from the germline V gene. The CDR3 is 15 residues long. Trimming took 6 bases from V and 5 from J, leaving 19 bases between them. The CDR3 DNA is TGTGCCAGCAGCATTAGCGGATCCCTGGCGGAGACCCAGTACTTC. Protein sequence: CASSISGSLAETQYF.

This clonotype has just a few counts. This chain links TRBV28 with TRBJ2-3; 7 nucleotides agree with TRBD1. The junction had 9 bases not matched to a gene; V was cut back by 6 bases and J by 0 bases. CDR3 length equals 16 residues. The germline gives CDR1 MDHEN, CDR2 SYDVKM. CDR3 residues: CASSPDRASSTDTQYF. CDR3 nucleotide sequence: TGTGCCAGCAGCCCCGACAGGGCCTCTAGCACAGATACGCAGTATTTT.

In this sample, this clonotype turned up many times. The gene calls are TRBV7-2 and TRBJ2-1, with a tentative D call TRBD1 (6 bases). The CDR3 extends over 15 amino acids. Germline-derived CDR1 and CDR2 are SGHTA and FQGNSA. Trimming shortened V by 5 bases and J by 5 bases, and 16 bases separated the two germline ends. CDR3 bases: TGTGCCAGCAGCCCCCGACAGGCGGTTGACAATGAGCAGTTCTTC. It specifies CASSPRQAVDNEQFF. Together with reference TRBV7-2 and TRBJ2-1, the CDR3 gives the full variable domain: GAGVSQSPSNKVTEKGKDVELRCDPISGHTALYWYRQSLGQGLEFLIYFQGNSAPDKSGLPSDRFSAERTGGSVSTLTIQRTQQEDSAVYLCASSPRQAVDNEQFFGPGTRLTVL.

This clonotype was observed many times. The rearrangement links TRBV29-1 to TRBJ1-1, with no clear D. The CDR3 contains 13 residues. The germline CDR1 and CDR2 sequences are SQVTM and ANQGSEA. V was cut by 5 bases and J by 1 base, with 11 bases left in between. The CDR3, as DNA: TGCAGCGTTTCACGACGAGAGAACACTGAAGCTTTCTTT. Amino acids: CSVSRRENTEAFF.

This clonotype was detected only a few times. The rearrangement joins TRBV5-1 to TRBJ1-2; weak D call: TRBD1 (5 bases). V lost 0 bases to trimming and J lost 4 bases, with 22 bases between them. The CDR3 consists of 18 residues. In germline, CDR1 is SGHRS, CDR2 YFSETQ. The CDR3, as DNA: TGCGCCAGCAGCTTGGACCTTTCTGGGGCAGGGAAATTCTATGGCTACACCTTC. This gives the protein CASSLDLSGAGKFYGYTF.

The gene calls are TRBV7-9 and TRBJ2-7; 9 bases match TRBD1. The ends lost 4 bases at V and 3 bases at J; junction bases unmatched: 7. From germline, CDR1 is SEHNR and CDR2 FQNEAQ (reference sequence). The CDR3 runs to 15 residues. The CDR3 loop is CASSSTGGARYEQYF. The CDR3 DNA sequence: TGTGCCAGCAGCTCAACAGGGGGCGCCCGCTACGAGCAGTACTTC.

This clonotype has more than one count but fewer than ten. One junction end disagrees with the germline gene, perhaps due to a read error. The V and J genes are TRBV7-8 and TRBJ2-6, with TRBD1 identical over 9 bases. The germline V gene has CDR1 SGHVS and CDR2 FQNEAQ. This CDR3 spans 19 amino acids. Here the CDR3 DNA reads TGTGCCAGCAGCTACTACAGGGGGCCCTACTCCTCTGAGGCCAACGTCCTGACTTTC. Its protein product is CASSYYRGPYSSEANVLTF.

The chain couples TRBV27 to TRBJ2-3, with 8 bases aligning to TRBD2. V trimming: 6 bases; J trimming: 4 bases; junction bases outside the gene matches: 21. CDR1 and CDR2 (germline): MNHEY, SMNVEV (reference sequence). This CDR3 is built from 19 residues. The CDR3 protein is CASRGGRMVFQKHPDTQYF. CDR3 nucleotide sequence: TGTGCCAGCAGGGGCGGGAGGATGGTATTCCAAAAACACCCAGATACGCAGTATTTT.

This clonotype has ten or more counts. J is TRBJ2-7 and V is TRBV20-1; 7 bases line up with TRBD2. This CDR3 comprises 13 residues. Germline V CDR1 and CDR2: DFQATT, SNEGSKA (reference sequence). V shed 5 bases, J shed 3 bases, and the junction held 7 bases outside the gene matches. CDR3 residues: CSARLTSDYEQYF. In nucleotides, the CDR3 is TGCAGTGCTCGACTTACTAGCGACTACGAGCAGTACTTC.

There are many counts of this clonotype. This rearrangement joins TRBV12-3 or TRBV12-4 to TRBJ2-7, with 7 bases lining up with TRBD2. Trimming at V came to 3 bases and at J to 2 bases, leaving 4 bases not matched to a gene. This CDR3 is 14 amino acids long. CDR3 in amino acids: CASSLAGVPYEQYF. In DNA, the CDR3 is TGTGCCAGCAGTTTGGCGGGAGTACCCTACGAGCAGTACTTC.